This is a list of T cell receptor beta chains from one sample in a study of T-cell reconstitution after alpha-beta-depleted transplantation in children. TCRdb independently ran MiXCR on the PCR reads; one entry per CDR3 protein. This sample has more than 300,000 distinct CDR3 sequences; 15% to 20% occur once, and the top ten carry about 41%. Source: PBMCs, mostly from graft donor cells, taken 360 days after TCRalphabeta/CD19-depleted stem cell transplant. Source of these receptors: a male patient between 2 and 10 years old who had a stem cell transplant for acute lymphoblastic leukemia, so the T cells may come from the graft donor. Both conserved end residues are part of each CDR3. The order of the fields is J gene, V gene, clone size, D gene, CDR3 protein, CDR3 DNA. A D gene is named only where the DNA matches it firmly. Where a row states a size, it is once, few, many or the class of an expanded clone; other rows omit it.

TRBJ2-3 | TRBV7-2 | many | NA | CASSLGGIRVTDTQYF | TGTGCCAGCAGCTTGGGGGGCATTAGAGTCACAGATACGCAGTATTTT
TRBJ2-4 | TRBV29-1 | NA | NA | CSVVSLDGNIQYF | TGCAGCGTTGTGAGCTTGGATGGAAACATTCAGTACTTC
TRBJ2-1 | TRBV6-2/TRBV6-3 | NA | NA | CASNHGGLNEQFF | TGTGCCAGCAACCATGGGGGCCTCAATGAGCAGTTCTTC
TRBJ2-2 | TRBV7-8 | few | NA | CASSETPGLVGELFF | TGTGCCAGCAGCGAAACCCCGGGTTTAGTCGGGGAGCTGTTTTTT
TRBJ2-3 | TRBV7-6 | few | NA | CASSPSAPRTDTQYF | TGTGCCAGCAGCCCCAGTGCACCCCGCACAGATACGCAGTATTTT
TRBJ2-2 | TRBV5-1 | NA | NA | CASSLRQSNTGELFF | TGCGCCAGCAGCTTGCGACAGTCGAACACCGGGGAGCTGTTTTTT
TRBJ2-1 | TRBV12-3/TRBV12-4 | many | NA | CASSRTAYNEQFF | TGTGCCAGCAGTAGGACAGCTTACAATGAGCAGTTCTTC
TRBJ2-7 | TRBV7-6 | many | NA | CASSLLFSSYEQYF | TGTGCCAGCAGCTTATTATTCTCGTCCTACGAGCAGTACTTC
TRBJ1-2 | TRBV29-1 | NA | TRBD1 | CSVGGTGDSNLNYGYTF | TGCAGCGTTGGGGGGACAGGGGACTCAAATCTCAACTATGGCTACACCTTC
TRBJ2-7 | TRBV29-1 | NA | NA | CSVEDRRGPGEQYF | TGCAGCGTTGAAGATCGCCGGGGACCCGGGGAGCAGTACTTC
TRBJ2-2 | TRBV20-1 | NA | TRBD2 | CSARGTGLAYTGELFF | TGCAGTGCTAGGGGTACTGGACTAGCCTACACCGGGGAGCTGTTTTTT
TRBJ1-2 | TRBV15 | NA | TRBD1 | CATSRVGQAPGGYTF | TGTGCCACCAGCAGAGTGGGACAGGCCCCGGGGGGCTACACCTTC
TRBJ2-6 | TRBV6-4 | NA | NA | CASSRLPGGPGANVLTF | TGTGCCAGCAGTCGACTCCCCGGAGGGCCTGGGGCCAACGTCCTGACTTTC
TRBJ2-5 | TRBV27 | NA | NA | CASSYTGLDQETQYF | TGTGCCAGCAGTTACACAGGACTCGATCAAGAGACCCAGTACTTC
TRBJ2-5 | TRBV6-2/TRBV6-3 | NA | NA | CASSYGGRKETQYF | TGTGCCAGCAGTTACGGGGGGCGCAAAGAGACCCAGTACTTC
TRBJ2-2 | TRBV11-2 | NA | NA | CAGGQGTGELFF | TGTGCTGGCGGGCAGGGAACCGGGGAGCTGTTTTTT
TRBJ2-2 | TRBV6-2/TRBV6-3 | few | NA | CASSYIKNTGELFF | TGTGCCAGCAGTTACATCAAGAACACCGGGGAGCTGTTTTTT
TRBJ2-3 | TRBV7-2 | many | TRBD2 | CASSLGGTSSSSPF | TGTGCCAGCAGCTTAGGTGGGACTAGCTCCTCGTCTCCCTTT
TRBJ2-5 | TRBV7-8 | few | NA | CASSPNGLQETQYF | TGTGCCAGCAGCCCAAACGGACTACAAGAGACCCAGTACTTC
TRBJ2-1 | TRBV11-1 | NA | NA | CASSILRGLTSGNEQFF | TGTGCCAGCAGCATACTCAGGGGCCTTACCTCGGGCAATGAGCAGTTCTTC
TRBJ2-4 | TRBV20-1 | few | NA | CSATLTGDIQYF | TGCAGTGCTACCTTGACAGGAGACATTCAGTACTTC
TRBJ2-3 | TRBV6-1 | few | NA | CASTRGRVLADTQYF | TGTGCCAGCACCCGGGGCAGGGTGTTGGCAGATACGCAGTATTTT
TRBJ2-7 | TRBV29-1 | many | NA | CSVEGSSYEQYF | TGCAGCGTTGAAGGCAGCTCCTACGAGCAGTACTTC
TRBJ1-5 | TRBV28 | NA | NA | CASSFLRVTAQPQHF | TGTGCCAGCAGTTTCCTCAGGGTAACGGCTCAGCCCCAGCATTTT
TRBJ2-7 | TRBV28 | NA | NA | CASSGPLTLYEQYF | TGTGCCAGCAGCGGCCCCCTCACTCTCTACGAGCAGTACTTC
TRBJ2-5 | TRBV5-1 | NA | NA | CASSLWSGETQYF | TGCGCCAGCAGCTTGTGGTCCGGGGAGACCCAGTACTTC
TRBJ2-3 | TRBV6-5 | few | NA | CASSYSLSPTDTQYF | TGTGCCAGCAGTTACTCCCTTTCCCCTACAGATACGCAGTATTTT
TRBJ2-7 | TRBV7-8 | NA | TRBD2 | CASSLGGSIYEQYF | TGTGCCAGCAGCTTAGGCGGGAGTATTTACGAGCAGTACTTC
TRBJ1-1 | TRBV27 | NA | NA | CASSPTDGTEAFF | TGTGCCAGCAGTCCGACGGATGGGACTGAAGCTTTCTTT
TRBJ2-7 | TRBV30 | few | NA | CAWRVDQITEQYF | TGTGCCTGGAGGGTAGACCAGATTACCGAGCAGTACTTC
TRBJ2-3 | TRBV7-2 | few | TRBD2 | CASSAFGLAYTDTQYF | TGTGCCAGCAGCGCGTTCGGACTAGCGTACACAGATACGCAGTATTTT
TRBJ1-2 | TRBV12-3/TRBV12-4 | many | NA | CASSFVAGANYGYTF | TGTGCCAGCAGTTTCGTCGCAGGGGCTAACTATGGCTACACCTTC